This T cell receptor beta chain was observed in a study of vaccination and CD4 T cells after COVID-19. The treatment is: roughly 11-day PBMC culture with coronavirus spike peptide pools or control peptides (ViraFEST assay). This clonotype showed up just a few times. Its antigen is as yet unknown. CDR3 length: 15 amino acids. Germline values: CDR1 GTSNPN, CDR2 SVGIG (reference sequence). The trim removed 0 bases at V and 11 bases at J, leaving 10 bases unmatched. Scientists ran DNA taken from cultured CD4+ T cells through the Oncomine TCR Beta short-read assay for sequencing. Using its own MiXCR run on the PCR reads, TCRdb lists one record per CDR3 protein. Seen here are fewer than 15,000 distinct CDR3 sequences, around 60% observed once, and the top ten hold roughly 15%.

This TCR came from a human donor who had recovered from COVID-19. The gene calls are TRBV30 and TRBJ1-6; 7 bases agree with TRBD1. The sample was CD4+ T cells from blood, cultured in vitro. The chain's CDR3 is CAWSVLGQGVAPLHF. CDR3 nucleotide sequence: TGTGCCTGGAGTGTACTTGGGCAGGGGGTTGCACCCCTCCACTTT.